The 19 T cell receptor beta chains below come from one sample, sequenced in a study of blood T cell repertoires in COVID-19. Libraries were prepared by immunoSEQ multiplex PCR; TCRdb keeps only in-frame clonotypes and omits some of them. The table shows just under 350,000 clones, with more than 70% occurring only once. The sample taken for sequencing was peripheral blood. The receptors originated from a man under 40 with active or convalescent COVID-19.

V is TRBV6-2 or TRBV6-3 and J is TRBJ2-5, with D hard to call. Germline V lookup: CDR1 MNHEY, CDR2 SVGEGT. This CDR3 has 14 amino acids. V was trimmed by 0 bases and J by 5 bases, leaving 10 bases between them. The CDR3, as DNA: TGTGCCAGCAGTTACTCGAATAGTTATGAGACCCAGTACTTC. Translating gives CASSYSNSYETQYF.

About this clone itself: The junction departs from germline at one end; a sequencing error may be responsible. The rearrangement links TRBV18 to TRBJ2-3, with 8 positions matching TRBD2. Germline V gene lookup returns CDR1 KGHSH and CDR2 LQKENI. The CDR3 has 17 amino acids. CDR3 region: CASSPEGAGAPKGSMDF. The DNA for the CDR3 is TGTGCCAGCTCACCCGAAGGAGCGGGGGCGCCCAAAGGGTCTATGGATTTT.

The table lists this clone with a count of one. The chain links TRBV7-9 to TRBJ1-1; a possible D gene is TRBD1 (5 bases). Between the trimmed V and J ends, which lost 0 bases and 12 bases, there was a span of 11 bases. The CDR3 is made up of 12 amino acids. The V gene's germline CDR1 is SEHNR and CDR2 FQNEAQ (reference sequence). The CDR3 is CASSLAQGGTFF. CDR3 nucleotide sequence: TGTGCCAGCAGCTTAGCGCAGGGTGGGACTTTCTTT.

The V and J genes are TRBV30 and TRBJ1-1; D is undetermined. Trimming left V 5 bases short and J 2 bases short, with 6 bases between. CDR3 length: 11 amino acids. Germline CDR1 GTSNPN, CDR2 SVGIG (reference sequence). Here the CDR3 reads CAWDINTEAFF. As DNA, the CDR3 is TGTGCCTGGGACATTAACACTGAAGCTTTCTTT.

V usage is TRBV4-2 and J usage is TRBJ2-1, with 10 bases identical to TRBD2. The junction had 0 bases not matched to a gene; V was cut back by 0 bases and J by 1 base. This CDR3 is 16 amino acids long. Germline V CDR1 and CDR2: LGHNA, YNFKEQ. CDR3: CASSQEAGGSYNEQFF. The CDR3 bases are TGTGCCAGCAGCCAAGAAGCGGGAGGGTCCTACAATGAGCAGTTCTTC.

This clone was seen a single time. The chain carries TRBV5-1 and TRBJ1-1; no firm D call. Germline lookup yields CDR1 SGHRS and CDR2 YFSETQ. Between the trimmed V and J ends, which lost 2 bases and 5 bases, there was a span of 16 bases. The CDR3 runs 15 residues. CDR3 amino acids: CASSFRPSGRTEAFF. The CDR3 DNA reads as TGCGCCAGCAGCTTCCGGCCGTCGGGAAGGACTGAAGCTTTCTTT.

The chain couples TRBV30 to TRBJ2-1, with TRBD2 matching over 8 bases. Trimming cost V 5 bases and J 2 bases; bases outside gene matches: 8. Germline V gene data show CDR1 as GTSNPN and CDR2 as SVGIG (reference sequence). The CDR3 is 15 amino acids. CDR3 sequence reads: CAWRRGSGAYNEQFF. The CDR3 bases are TGTGCCTGGCGGCGGGGTAGCGGGGCCTACAATGAGCAGTTCTTC.

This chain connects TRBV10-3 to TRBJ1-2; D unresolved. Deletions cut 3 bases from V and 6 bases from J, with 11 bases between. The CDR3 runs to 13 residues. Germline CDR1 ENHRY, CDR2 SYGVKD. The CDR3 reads CAISERGIDGYTF. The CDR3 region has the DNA TGTGCCATCAGTGAAAGAGGGATTGATGGCTACACCTTC.

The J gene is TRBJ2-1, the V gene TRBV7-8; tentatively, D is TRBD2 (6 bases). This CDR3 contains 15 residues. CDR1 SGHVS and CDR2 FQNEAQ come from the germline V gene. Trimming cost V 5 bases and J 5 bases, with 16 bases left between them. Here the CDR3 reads CASSAPGLGNNEQFF. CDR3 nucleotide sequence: TGTGCCAGCAGCGCCCCGGGACTGGGGAACAATGAGCAGTTCTTC.

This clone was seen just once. The CDR3 here is CASSLSLTIYSNQPQHF. CDR3 in DNA: TGTGCCAGCAGCTTAAGCCTTACGATCTATAGCAATCAGCCCCAGCATTTT. The rearrangement joins TRBV7-8 to TRBJ1-5; D remains ambiguous. Trimming cost V 2 bases and J 0 bases, with 14 bases left between them. The germline CDR1 and CDR2 sequences are SGHVS and FQNEAQ. The CDR3 spans 17 residues.

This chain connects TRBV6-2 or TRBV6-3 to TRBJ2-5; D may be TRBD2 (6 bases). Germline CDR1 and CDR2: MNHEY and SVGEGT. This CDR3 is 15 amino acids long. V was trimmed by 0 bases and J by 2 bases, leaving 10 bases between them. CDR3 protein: CASSYSFRGQETQYF. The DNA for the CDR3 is TGTGCCAGCAGTTACTCGTTCCGGGGGCAAGAGACCCAGTACTTC.

The CDR3 bases are TGTGCCAGCAGTGAAGGGCCAGGGCGGGGTGAAAAACTGTTTTTT. Translation: CASSEGPGRGEKLFF. The chain couples TRBV2 to TRBJ1-4, with D tentatively TRBD1 (5 bases). The CDR3 spans 15 residues. Germline CDR1 SNHLY, CDR2 FYNNEI. V was shortened by 1 base and J by 7 bases, with 13 bases between the two germline ends.

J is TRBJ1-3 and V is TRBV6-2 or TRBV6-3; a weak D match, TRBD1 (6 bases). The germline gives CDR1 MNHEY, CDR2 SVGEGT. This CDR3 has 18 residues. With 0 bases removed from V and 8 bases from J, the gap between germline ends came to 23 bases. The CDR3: CASSYSSYKGHAEDTIYF. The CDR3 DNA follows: TGTGCCAGCAGTTACTCGAGCTACAAGGGACACGCAGAAGACACCATATATTTT.

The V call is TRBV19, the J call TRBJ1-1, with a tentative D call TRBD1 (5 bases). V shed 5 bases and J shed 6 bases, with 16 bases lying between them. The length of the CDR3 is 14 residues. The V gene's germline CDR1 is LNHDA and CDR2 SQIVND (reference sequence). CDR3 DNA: TGTGCCAGTAGTCAAATCTTTCCGGGGGCTGAAGCTTTCTTT. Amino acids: CASSQIFPGAEAFF. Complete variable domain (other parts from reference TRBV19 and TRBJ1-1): DGGITQSPKYLFRKEGQNVTLSCEQNLNHDAMYWYRQDPGQGLRLIYYSQIVNDFQKGDIAEGYSVSREKKESFPLTVTSAQKNPTAFYLCASSQIFPGAEAFFGQGTRLTVV.

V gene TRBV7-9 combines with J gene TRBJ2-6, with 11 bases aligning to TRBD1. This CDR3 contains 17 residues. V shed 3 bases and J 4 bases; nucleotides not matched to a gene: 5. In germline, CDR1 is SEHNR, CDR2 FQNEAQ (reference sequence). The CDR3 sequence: CASSFGQGARGANVLTF. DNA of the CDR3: TGTGCCAGCAGCTTTGGACAGGGGGCACGAGGGGCCAACGTCCTGACTTTC.

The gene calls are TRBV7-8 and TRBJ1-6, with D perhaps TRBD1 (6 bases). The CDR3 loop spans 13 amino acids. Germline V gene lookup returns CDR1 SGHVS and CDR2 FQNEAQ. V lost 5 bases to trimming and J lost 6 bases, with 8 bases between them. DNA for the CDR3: TGTGCCAGCAGCCAGGACAGTAATTCACCCCTCCACTTT. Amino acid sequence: CASSQDSNSPLHF.

CDR3 nucleotides: TGCGCCAGCAGCTCCAACCTCGGAAGGGCGGGGGGTTGGTACGAGCAGTACTTC. It specifies CASSSNLGRAGGWYEQYF. The V gene is TRBV5-1, the J gene TRBJ2-7; 8 bases map to TRBD2. J was trimmed by 4 bases and V by 3 bases; bases with no gene match: 18. Germline-derived CDR1 and CDR2 are SGHRS and YFSETQ. CDR3 length: 18 amino acids.

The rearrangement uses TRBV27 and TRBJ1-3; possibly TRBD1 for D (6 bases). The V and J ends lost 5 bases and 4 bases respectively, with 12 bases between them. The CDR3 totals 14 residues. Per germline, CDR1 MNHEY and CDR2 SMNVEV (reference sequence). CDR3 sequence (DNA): TGTGCCAGCAGTACAGGGAATTCCGGAAACACCATATATTTT. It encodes CASSTGNSGNTIYF.

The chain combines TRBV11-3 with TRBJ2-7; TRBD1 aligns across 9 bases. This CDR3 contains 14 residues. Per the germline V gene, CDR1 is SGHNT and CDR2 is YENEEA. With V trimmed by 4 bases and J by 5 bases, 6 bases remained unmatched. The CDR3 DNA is TGTGCCAGCAGCTCTGGGACAGGGAAGAACGAGCAGTACTTC. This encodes CASSSGTGKNEQYF.